This entry lists 19 T cell receptor beta chains sequenced from one sample in a study of blood T cell repertoires in COVID-19. Profiling relied on immunoSEQ multiplex PCR, and the TCRdb table lists in-frame clones only, not all of them. Seen here are around 100,000 clones, around 89% observed once, and the top ten hold 4.6%. Sequencing used peripheral blood. These receptors all stem from a woman in her forties or fifties with acute or convalescent COVID-19.

The chain couples TRBV7-9 to TRBJ1-3, with D possibly being TRBD1 (5 bases). V was trimmed by 1 base and J by 2 bases, leaving 9 bases between them. The CDR3 is made up of 15 amino acids. The germline V gene encodes CDR1 SEHNR and CDR2 FQNEAQ (reference sequence). CDR3 DNA sequence: TGTGCCAGCAGCTTAGTCGCAGGGACTGGAAACACCATATATTTT. The encoded protein is CASSLVAGTGNTIYF.

This chain links TRBV3-1 (or the pseudogene TRBV3-2) with TRBJ2-3; no reliable D call. Trimming stripped 0 bases from V and 6 bases from J, with 7 bases between. Per germline, CDR1 LGHDT and CDR2 YNNKEL (reference sequence). The CDR3 contains 13 residues. DNA of the CDR3: TGTGCCAGCAGCCAAGATATCGGGGATACGCAGTATTTT. Its protein product is CASSQDIGDTQYF.

The chain carries TRBV7-2 and TRBJ1-2, with a tentative D call TRBD1 (5 bases). CDR1 is SGHTA and CDR2 is FQGNSA in the germline V gene. Trimming left V 0 bases short and J 6 bases short, with 11 bases between. CDR3 length: 14 residues. Here the CDR3 reads CASSLAIGDDGYTF. The CDR3 DNA follows: TGTGCCAGCAGCTTAGCAATAGGGGATGATGGCTACACCTTC.

The V call is TRBV7-2, the J call TRBJ1-2; a weak D match, TRBD1 (6 bases). With 0 bases removed from V and 4 bases from J, the gap between germline ends came to 12 bases. The CDR3 has 15 residues. Germline CDR1 is SGHTA and CDR2 is FQGNSA. The CDR3 reads CASSLAPDRTYGYTF. The CDR3 DNA is TGTGCCAGCAGCTTAGCTCCGGACAGAACCTATGGCTACACCTTC.

The chain recombines TRBV12-3 or TRBV12-4 with TRBJ1-1, with D possibly being TRBD1 (5 bases). Deletions cut 8 bases from V and 1 base from J, with 11 bases between. This CDR3 has 13 residues. CDR3: CASRSGQNTEAFF. CDR3 bases: TGTGCCAGCCGCTCAGGGCAGAACACTGAAGCTTTCTTT.

The chain uses TRBV9 and TRBJ2-3; D perhaps matches TRBD2 (6 bases). Germline lookup yields CDR1 SGDLS and CDR2 YYNGEE. CDR3 length: 13 residues. V was shortened by 3 bases and J by 3 bases, with 8 bases between the two germline ends. The CDR3 reads CASSAGTTDTQYF. CDR3 nucleotides: TGTGCCAGCAGCGCGGGGACTACAGATACGCAGTATTTT.

This clone was found once. This sequence joins TRBV5-1 and TRBJ2-1; possible D gene TRBD1, 7 bases. CDR3 length: 14 amino acids. Germline V gives CDR1 SGHRS, CDR2 YFSETQ. Trimming removed 2 bases at V and 6 bases at J, with 12 bases between. In DNA, the CDR3 is TGCGCCAGCAGCTTCAGACAGGGAGGCAATGAGCAGTTCTTC. Protein sequence: CASSFRQGGNEQFF.

V gene TRBV6-6 combines with J gene TRBJ1-5; D ambiguous. With 5 bases removed from V and 3 bases from J, the gap between germline ends came to 5 bases. The germline CDR1 and CDR2 sequences are MNHNY and SVGAGI (reference sequence). CDR3 length: 12 amino acids. The CDR3: CASSPSNQPQHF. The CDR3 DNA reads TGTGCCAGCAGTCCCTCCAATCAGCCCCAGCATTTT.

The V gene is TRBV19, the J gene TRBJ2-2, with a tentative D call TRBD1 (5 bases). The germline gives CDR1 LNHDA, CDR2 SQIVND (reference sequence). With 0 bases removed from V and 3 bases from J, the gap between germline ends came to 11 bases. The CDR3 is made up of 16 amino acids. The CDR3 DNA sequence: TGTGCCAGTAGTATAGATCCAGGGTTGGACACCGGGGAGCTGTTTTTT. This sequence encodes CASSIDPGLDTGELFF.

The chain combines TRBV24-1 with TRBJ2-3; D possibly corresponds to TRBD2 (6 bases). V was clipped by 4 bases and J by 3 bases, with 16 bases between them. The germline V gene encodes CDR1 KGHDR and CDR2 SFDVKD. This CDR3 is built from 16 residues. The CDR3 reads CATSDLPSEGTDTQYF. The CDR3 bases are TGTGCCACCAGTGACCTCCCTAGCGAGGGAACAGATACGCAGTATTTT.

This clone occurred once. Its ends do not fully match the called genes, so a read error is possible. This sequence joins TRBV3-1 (or the pseudogene TRBV3-2) and TRBJ1-2; D call uncertain. Looked up from germline, CDR1 is LGHDT and CDR2 is YNNKEL (reference sequence). This CDR3 comprises 12 residues. CDR3 residues: CASSQATYAYTF. The CDR3 bases are TGTGCCAGCAGCCAAGCGACTTATGCCTACACCTTC.

The chain couples TRBV2 to TRBJ1-1; TRBD1 might be the D (6 bases). Germline loops: CDR1 SNHLY, CDR2 FYNNEI. This CDR3 has 15 amino acids. Trimming took 5 bases from V and 0 from J, leaving 13 bases between them. CDR3 DNA: TGTGCCAGCAGTCAGCAGGGGACCCTGAACACTGAAGCTTTCTTT. Its translation: CASSQQGTLNTEAFF. The full variable domain, completed using reference TRBV2 and TRBJ1-1, is EPEVTQTPSHQVTQMGQEVILRCVPISNHLYFYWYRQILGQKVEFLVSFYNNEISEKSEIFDDQFSVERPDGSNFTLKIRSTKLEDSAMYFCASSQQGTLNTEAFFGQGTRLTVV.

This chain uses TRBV6-2 or TRBV6-3 with TRBJ2-4; D uncertain. Germline assignment: CDR1 MNHEY and CDR2 SVGEGT. The CDR3 length is 11 residues. Trimming left V 5 bases short and J 7 bases short, with 6 bases between. The CDR3 DNA reads as TGTGCCAGCAGTCAGTTTAACATTCAGTACTTC. It is translated as CASSQFNIQYF.

The genes are TRBV28 and TRBJ2-7; weak D call: TRBD1 (6 bases). The V gene's germline CDR1 is MDHEN and CDR2 SYDVKM. The CDR3 extends over 15 amino acids. V was cut by 4 bases and J by 2 bases, with 15 bases left in between. CDR3 nucleotides: TGTGCCAGCAGTTCGGACAGCCGTTTACCCTACGAGCAGTACTTC. Translated, it gives CASSSDSRLPYEQYF.

V gene TRBV7-2 combines with J gene TRBJ2-5; D unclear. The V gene's germline CDR1 is SGHTA and CDR2 FQGNSA. Trimming took 5 bases from V and 2 from J, leaving 12 bases between them. The CDR3 covers 14 residues. The CDR3 is CASSPPTLQETQYF. Written as DNA, the CDR3 is TGTGCCAGCAGCCCACCGACACTTCAAGAGACCCAGTACTTC.

The chain carries TRBV6-5 and TRBJ1-2; possibly TRBD1 for D (6 bases). Trimming took off 9 bases at V and 1 base at J, with 15 bases between the two ends. CDR1 and CDR2 from the germline V gene are MNHEY and SVGAGI. This CDR3 contains 14 residues. The CDR3 region is CASSDRPLNYGYTF. The CDR3 bases are TGTGCCAGTTCCGACAGGCCACTTAACTATGGCTACACCTTC.

This chain joins TRBV3-1 (or the pseudogene TRBV3-2) and TRBJ2-3, with no clear D. The ends were cut back, 1 base at V and 0 bases at J, with 14 bases in the middle. The CDR3 runs 17 residues. Germline V gives CDR1 LGHDT, CDR2 YNNKEL (reference sequence). The CDR3 region has the DNA TGTGCCAGCAGCCAAGGCATTCTGCCAGAAAGCACAGATACGCAGTATTTT. This sequence encodes CASSQGILPESTDTQYF.

The chain has TRBV5-5 and TRBJ1-2, with unresolved D. The CDR3 covers 14 residues. Germline-derived CDR1 and CDR2 are SGHKS and YYEKEE (reference sequence). Between the trimmed V and J ends, which lost 0 bases and 2 bases, there was a span of 8 bases. DNA of the CDR3: TGTGCCAGCAGCTTGGGTCGAACAAACTATGGCTACACCTTC. Protein: CASSLGRTNYGYTF.

The gene calls are TRBV7-9 and TRBJ1-4, with TRBD1 identical over 12 bases. Losses at the gene ends were 2 bases for V and 11 bases for J; bases not matched to a gene: 6. Per germline, CDR1 SEHNR and CDR2 FQNEAQ (reference sequence). The CDR3 spans 15 residues. The CDR3 nucleotides read TGTGCCAGCAGCTTATCGGGACAGGGGGCGCAGAAACTGTTTTTT. As protein: CASSLSGQGAQKLFF.